This TCR beta chain comes out of a study of T-cell memory formation after mild COVID-19. Findings of the study overall: Clones contracting day 15 to 85 were balanced CD4/CD8; later expanders leaned CD4+.

Trimming took off 3 bases at V and 6 bases at J, with 6 bases between the two ends. Per germline, CDR1 SGHRS and CDR2 YFSETQ. This CDR3 has 11 residues. Points on this clonotype: No antigen is known for it.

Sample barcodes and UMIs were carried by the TCR alpha and TCR beta cDNA libraries that 5'RACE generated with constant-segment primers. TCRdb ran MiXCR on the 5' RACE reads and lists one entry per CDR3 protein. The sample includes just under 350,000 distinct CDR3 sequences, over 10% of them seen just once. Material for sequencing was PBMCs or a T cell subset sorted from them (not recorded which). This receptor was identified in a man between 18 and 29 years old who had mild COVID-19 (a few samples of this study predate the infection). Cell type and time point are not known. This rearrangement joins TRBV5-1 to TRBJ1-1; D not certain. The CDR3 reads CASSSDSEAFF. The CDR3 coding sequence is TGCGCCAGCAGCTCAGACTCTGAAGCTTTCTTT.